The clone carrying this T cell receptor (beta chain) was detected only a few times. The antigen remains undetermined. The data were taken from a study of T-cell memory formation after mild COVID-19. Turning to the study itself: TCR clusters were mostly donor specific. Notes on the study in general: Proof of SARS-CoV-2 specificity was absent for the second-wave clones that crested on day 37. Among clones contracting day 15 to 85, CD4/CD8 was balanced, whereas later expanders leaned CD4+.

5'RACE with constant-segment primers yielded barcoded, UMI-tagged TCR alpha and TCR beta cDNA libraries. One entry per CDR3 protein, called by TCRdb with MiXCR from the 5' RACE reads. The sample comprises about 310,000 distinct CDR3 sequences, approximately 19% of which are singletons, and around 20% rests with the top ten. The germline gives CDR1 KGHSH, CDR2 LQKENI. There are 15 residues in the CDR3. The J segment lost 3 bases and the V segment lost 3 bases, leaving 6 bases of the junction unmatched. This chain links TRBV18 with TRBJ2-5, with TRBD1 matching 8 bases. Sample: PBMCs or a T cell subset sorted from them (not recorded which). The sequence came from a man aged 18-30 years who had mild COVID-19 (a few samples of this study predate the infection). Cell type and time point are not known. The CDR3 nucleotides are TGTGCCAGCTCACCCTCGACAGGGGTTGAAGAGACCCAGTACTTC. The encoded protein is CASSPSTGVEETQYF.